This TCR beta chain was retrieved from a study of cytomegalovirus exposure and HLA in healthy donors. The CDR3 spans 15 residues. Primers for the PCR totalled 60 Vbeta and 13 Jbeta. The data were produced by immunoSEQ multiplex PCR, yet TCRdb's version contains in-frame clones alone and is incomplete. The listing records 50,000 to 60,000 clones. Sequencing used PBMCs. This rearrangement joins TRBV21-1 to TRBJ2-5; the D call in the table, TRBD1, was not verified against the DNA. TRBV21-1 is recorded as a pseudogene. This clonotype was sampled from a male donor in good health and CMV-seronegative. The CDR3 sequence: CASSNRIPGQETQYF. CDR3 in DNA: TGTGCCAGCAGCAATAGGATTCCAGGCCAAGAGACCCAGTACTTC.